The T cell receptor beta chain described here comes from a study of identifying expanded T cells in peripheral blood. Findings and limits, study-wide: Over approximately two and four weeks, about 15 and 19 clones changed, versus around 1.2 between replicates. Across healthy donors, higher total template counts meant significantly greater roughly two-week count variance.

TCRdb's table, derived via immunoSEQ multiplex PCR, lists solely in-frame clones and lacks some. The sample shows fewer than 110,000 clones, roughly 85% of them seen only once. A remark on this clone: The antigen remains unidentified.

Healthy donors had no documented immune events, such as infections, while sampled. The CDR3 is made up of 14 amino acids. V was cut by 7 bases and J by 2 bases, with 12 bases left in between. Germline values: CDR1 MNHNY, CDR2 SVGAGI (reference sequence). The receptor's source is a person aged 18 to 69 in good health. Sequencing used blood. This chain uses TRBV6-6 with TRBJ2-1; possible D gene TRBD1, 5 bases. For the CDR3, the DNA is TGTGCCAGCAAACGCAGGGAACCCTACAATGAGCAGTTCTTC. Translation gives CASKRREPYNEQFF.